This TCR beta chain was captured by sequencing in a study of blood T cell repertoires in COVID-19. Study information: Samples taken during acute and convalescent COVID-19 were collected in the United States, Italy and Spain. T cells, B-cell-depleted T cells, or PBMCs supplied cDNA or gDNA.

Trimming stripped 3 bases from V and 6 bases from J, with 14 bases between. The CDR3 sequence is 14 residues long. CDR1 is MDHEN, CDR2 SYDVKM, per germline. Authors' methods: Amplification with reference gene primers provided the estimates of nucleated cell counts. The protocol was immunoSEQ multiplex PCR, while the TCRdb copy is restricted to in-frame clones and leaves out a portion. V, J and clone size are those of that table, while D and trimming were read from the DNA. The sample has about 58,000 clones; 88% are singletons. The chain links TRBV28 to TRBJ1-2; the D is unclear. The source material was peripheral blood. This clonotype was obtained from a woman in her seventies with active COVID-19. DNA for the CDR3: TGTGCCAGCAGTTTGTCCGGGGTCGTAGATGGCTACACCTTC. Its translation is CASSLSGVVDGYTF.